The 8 T cell receptor beta chains in this list originate from one sample, sequenced in a study of shared clonotypes between healthy human individuals. Profiling relied on immunoSEQ multiplex PCR, and the TCRdb table lists in-frame clones only, not all of them. The sample includes more than 850,000 clones, around 78% of them seen just once. Sequencing was carried out using memory CD4+ T cells from PBMCs. As for subset: CD45RA-negative fraction. Receptors were obtained from a man younger than 35 in good health. Some clones in this sample may be carry-over from other donors' samples.

The V call is TRBV5-4, the J call TRBJ2-3; the D is unclear. V was shortened by 0 bases and J by 6 bases, with 8 bases between the two germline ends. In germline, CDR1 is SGHNT, CDR2 YYREEE (reference sequence). CDR3 length equals 13 residues. The CDR3 region is CASSLAPEDTQYF. The CDR3 DNA is TGTGCCAGCAGCTTGGCCCCAGAGGATACGCAGTATTTT. Complete variable domain (other parts from reference TRBV5-4 and TRBJ2-3): ETGVTQSPTHLIKTRGQQVTLRCSSQSGHNTVSWYQQALGQGPQFIFQYYREEENGRGNFPPRFSGLQFPNYSSELNVNALELDDSALYLCASSLAPEDTQYFGPGTRLTVL.

The chain uses TRBV29-1 and TRBJ2-3; unclear D gene. The CDR3 is made up of 13 amino acids. V lost 4 bases to trimming and J lost 2 bases, with 10 bases between them. CDR1 and CDR2 from the germline V gene are SQVTM and ANQGSEA. Here the CDR3 DNA reads TGCAGCGTTGGACCGAGAACCACAGATACGCAGTATTTT. Protein product: CSVGPRTTDTQYF.

This clone was counted a few times. V is TRBV11-2 and J is TRBJ2-7, with D uncertain. This CDR3 has 12 residues. Trimming cost V 1 base and J 5 bases, with 6 bases left between them. Germline V gene data show CDR1 as SGHAT and CDR2 as FQNNGV. The DNA of the CDR3 is TGTGCCAGCAGCTTAGGCCCTGACGAGCAGTACTTC. Amino acids: CASSLGPDEQYF. Together with reference TRBV11-2 and TRBJ2-7, the CDR3 gives the full variable domain: EAGVAQSPRYKIIEKRQSVAFWCNPISGHATLYWYQQILGQGPKLLIQFQNNGVVDDSQLPKDRFSAERLKGVDSTLKIQPAKLEDSAVYLCASSLGPDEQYFGPGTRLTVT.

This clone is a singleton in its sample. V is TRBV5-4 and J is TRBJ1-2; D is uncertain. This CDR3 comprises 13 residues. The germline gives CDR1 SGHNT, CDR2 YYREEE (reference sequence). The V end was cut by 1 base, the J end by 10 bases, with 14 bases between. The CDR3 loop is CASSLKNTPSYTF. CDR3 in DNA: TGTGCCAGCAGCTTGAAAAACACACCCTCCTACACCTTC. Based on the CDR3 plus reference TRBV5-4 and TRBJ1-2, the full variable domain is ETGVTQSPTHLIKTRGQQVTLRCSSQSGHNTVSWYQQALGQGPQFIFQYYREEENGRGNFPPRFSGLQFPNYSSELNVNALELDDSALYLCASSLKNTPSYTFGSGTRLTVV.

Only one count was recorded for this clone. V and J are TRBV28 and TRBJ1-6; TRBD1 aligns across 7 bases. J gave up 8 bases and V 6 bases, and 13 bases lay outside the gene matches. The CDR3 consists of 16 residues. Germline CDR1 reads MDHEN; CDR2 reads SYDVKM. The DNA of the CDR3 is TGTGCCAGCAGAAAGCTAAACAGGGGAGCATATTCACCCCTCCACTTT. Translation gives CASRKLNRGAYSPLHF.

This clone came up once. The genes are TRBV29-1 and TRBJ1-2; D is ambiguous. V was trimmed by 4 bases and J by 5 bases, leaving 11 bases between them. Germline CDR1 is SQVTM and CDR2 is ANQGSEA. The CDR3 has 12 residues. This chain's CDR3 is CSVGSTSYGYTF. The DNA of the CDR3 is TGCAGCGTTGGTTCCACCTCGTATGGCTACACCTTC.

This clone was recorded only once. The chain employs TRBV7-9 and TRBJ2-7; D possibly corresponds to TRBD1 (7 bases). Per germline, CDR1 SEHNR and CDR2 FQNEAQ (reference sequence). V dropped 6 bases and J dropped 4 bases, with 19 bases sitting between them. The length of the CDR3 is 15 residues. The CDR3 DNA is TGTGCCAGCAGTTCTAGGACAGGAGGGACATACGAGCAGTACTTC. Protein product: CASSSRTGGTYEQYF.

V gene TRBV5-1 combines with J gene TRBJ2-1; D gene ambiguous. From germline, CDR1 is SGHRS and CDR2 YFSETQ. The V gene lost 0 bases and the J gene lost 0 bases, with 7 bases spanning the gap. The length of the CDR3 is 15 residues. CDR3 residues: CASSLEAVSYNEQFF. CDR3 in DNA: TGCGCCAGCAGCTTGGAGGCGGTCTCCTACAATGAGCAGTTCTTC.